This TCR beta chain was captured in a study of blood T cell repertoires in COVID-19 (dated by TCRdb to 2019 to 2021). For context, the study as a whole: The collaborator samples originated in the United States, Italy and Spain and spanned the acute and convalescent phases of COVID-19. The prospective study material was composed of cDNA or gDNA derived from T cells, B-cell-depleted T cells, or PBMCs. The dataset comprised deeply sampled blood TCRbeta repertoires from subjects exposed to, actively infected with, or recovered from COVID-19. The repertoires were released in a freely available public database meant as a resource for research on the immune response to SARS-CoV-2. The samples were drawn from the first 160 participants of the ongoing ImmuneRACE study and from about 1,200 subjects provided by 6 global collaborators. Nearly every sample came with metadata listing a de-identified subject ID, COVID-19 status, age in years and sex. Where available, HLA class I and class II types were taken from metadata supplied by the sample provider and were not determined by assay-based typing.

Concerning this clone: The antigen this receptor binds is unknown. No quality values exist for individual bases; no much larger clone is one base distant.

Participants in the prospective study were aged roughly 18 to 100 years, lived in about two dozen United States geographic areas, and enrolled through a virtual design. Cohort assignment in the prospective study relied on participant-reported clinical history from a screening survey and a study questionnaire. Each participant in the prospective study had whole blood, serum and a nasopharyngeal or oropharyngeal swab collected by mobile phlebotomists. Additional blood draws and questionnaires over a roughly two-month period could optionally be provided by prospective study participants. Before DNA extraction, prospective study blood samples were shipped either frozen or at room temperature. Deletion took 0 bases off V and 4 bases off J, with a span of 11 bases between the germline ends. From the cysteine up to the phenylalanine, the CDR3 has a length of 15 residues. The DNA shown is the 45-base CDR3, in frame from base 1. According to the germline V gene, CDR1 reads LGHNA and CDR2 reads YNFKEQ.

The paper's findings and limits, for the study overall: The quantity of clinical and demographic metadata differed by source and by participant and was supplied without curation.

The immunoSEQ Assay, a bias-controlled multiplex PCR, was used to amplify TCRbeta CDR3 regions from genomic DNA. As for how the authors treated the data: Within the assay, amplification of reference gene primers was used to estimate how many nucleated cells each sample contained. Sequence reads were collapsed and filtered to measure the absolute abundance of every unique TCRbeta CDR3 rearrangement. Productive Simpson clonality was computed per sample as the square root of Simpson's diversity index over productive rearrangements. In its TCRdb copy, this immuneACCESS table keeps in-frame sequences only and misses some clones. Where compared with another copy, unresolved V genes explain less than half of these, and the others have no known cause. The DNA was the basis for D and trimming; V, J and clone size are from that table. Present in this sample are around 140,000 clones, around 80% of which were seen just once. 2.4% of the sample lies in the top ten.

This chain joins TRBV4-2 to TRBJ2-3, and the D gene may be TRBD1, 6 bases matching. This clonotype was obtained from a man aged 40-49 years with acute COVID-19. The source material was PBMCs or T cells enriched from blood (not recorded which). The CDR3 protein: CASSQEDRGADTQYF. DNA sequence: TGTGCCAGCAGCCAAGAGGACAGAGGGGCAGATACGCAGTATTTT.